The T cell receptor beta chain under discussion was sequenced for a study of radiotherapy plus CTLA-4 blockade in lung cancer. General observations from the study: An expansion of tumor-derived TCR clones occurred in blood after radiotherapy plus ipilimumab. How blood T cell clones changed early, along with interferon-beta, reportedly forecast response best.

With regard to this clone: Its antigen is not identified.

Clones were sequenced by immunoSEQ multiplex PCR, and TCRdb holds only the in-frame ones, with some missing. The sample holds some 35,000 clones; 75% to 90% are singletons and the top ten take 5% to 6%. The CDR3 is made up of 16 amino acids. Looked up from germline, CDR1 is MNHEY and CDR2 is SVGAGI. The V segment lost 2 bases and the J segment 7 bases; nucleotides outside the gene matches: 7. The receptor was isolated from a human donor with non-small cell lung cancer who had stable disease on radiotherapy plus ipilimumab. The V and J genes are TRBV6-5 and TRBJ2-5; TRBD2 aligns across 13 bases. Sequences were derived from peripheral blood, sampled from a patient treated with radiotherapy plus ipilimumab. The CDR3 region has the DNA TGTGCCAGCAGTTACCGGACTAGCGGGAGAGTAGGGACCCAGTACTTC. Encoded protein: CASSYRTSGRVGTQYF.